This T cell receptor beta chain was sequenced for a study of identical twins. Findings of the study overall: Twins' excess sharing was less marked for out-of-frame beta sequences. With abundant cord blood beta clonotypes, insertions were fewer; memory repertoires showed no such pattern.

As to this clonotype: Its specificity is unknown.

J lost 7 bases, V lost 3 bases, and 6 bases had no gene match. This CDR3 region has 15 residues. Per germline, CDR1 KGHDR and CDR2 SFDVKD. TCRdb ran MiXCR on the 5' RACE reads and lists one entry per CDR3 protein. Counted here are under 900,000 distinct CDR3 sequences, 9% to 15% occurring once; the ten biggest clones make up roughly 1.5%. This sample also appeared in a second study, on yellow fever vaccine responses in identical twins.

The receptor's source is a woman aged 18 to 35 in good health. The chain carries TRBV24-1 and TRBJ2-5, with 11 bases aligning to TRBD2. What was sequenced was PBMCs. Written as DNA, the CDR3 is TGTGCCACCAGTGATGGTACCACTAGCGGGGGGACCCAGTACTTC. This sequence encodes CATSDGTTSGGTQYF.